The 17 T cell receptor beta chains presented below share a single source sample, sequenced in a study of blood T cells in healthy people across ages. It was with a sample-barcoded 5' primer and a J-beta primer mix that a second PCR of roughly 7 to 12 cycles was run. TCRdb re-derived calls from the 5' RACE reads in MiXCR, one entry per CDR3 protein. The sample lists approximately 960,000 distinct CDR3 sequences, about 28% seen once, with more than 8.5% in the top ten. The same sample was also studied in work on T cells of mothers and their children.

The specimen sequenced was blood. Receptor source: a woman in her thirties or forties in good health.

The chain joins TRBV12-3 or TRBV12-4 to TRBJ2-1, with a tentative D call TRBD1 (7 bases). This CDR3 region has 14 residues. Between the trimmed V and J ends, which lost 7 bases and 7 bases, there was a span of 17 bases. The CDR3: CASNSVQGRNEQFF. CDR3 sequence (DNA): TGTGCCAGCAACTCCGTACAGGGGAGGAATGAGCAGTTCTTC.

This clonotype was picked up a small number of times. This chain uses TRBV20-1 with TRBJ1-6; 8 bases line up with TRBD1. With V trimmed by 4 bases and J by 4 bases, 9 bases remained unmatched. The CDR3 covers 16 residues. The germline V gene has CDR1 DFQATT and CDR2 SNEGSKA (reference sequence). The CDR3 is CSATPWTGNYNSPLHF. CDR3 in DNA: TGCAGTGCTACCCCCTGGACAGGGAATTATAATTCACCCCTCCACTTT.

This clonotype showed up many times. The chain carries TRBV9 and TRBJ1-1; no clear D gene. Trimming pared 0 bases from V and 0 bases from J, leaving 3 bases between. The CDR3 is made up of 13 amino acids. Germline V gives CDR1 SGDLS, CDR2 YYNGEE. CDR3 sequence: CASSVEVNTEAFF. The CDR3 DNA sequence: TGTGCCAGCAGCGTAGAAGTGAACACTGAAGCTTTCTTT. The full variable domain, with the rest looked up from reference TRBV9 and TRBJ1-1, is DSGVTQTPKHLITATGQRVTLRCSPRSGDLSVYWYQQSLDQGLQFLIQYYNGEERAKGNILERFSAQQFPDLHSELNLSSLELGDSALYFCASSVEVNTEAFFGQGTRLTVV.

V usage is TRBV7-9 and J usage is TRBJ2-1; the D is unclear. The CDR3 runs to 14 residues. CDR1 is SEHNR, CDR2 FQNEAQ, per germline (reference sequence). Deletions cut 5 bases from V and 4 bases from J, with 12 bases between. CDR3 sequence reads: CASSPSPRYNEQFF. The CDR3 nucleotides read TGTGCCAGCAGCCCCTCCCCTCGGTACAATGAGCAGTTCTTC.

The rearrangement uses TRBV5-1 and TRBJ1-1; TRBD1 agrees at 8 bases. The trim removed 4 bases at V and 2 bases at J, leaving 10 bases unmatched. The CDR3 spans 16 residues. The germline V gene has CDR1 SGHRS and CDR2 YFSETQ. For the CDR3, the DNA is TGCGCCAGCAGCCCGGGGGCAGGGGGCGCTAACACTGAAGCTTTCTTT. Protein sequence: CASSPGAGGANTEAFF.

In its sample, this clonotype was seen a few times. The V gene is TRBV7-3, the J gene TRBJ1-6; no clear D gene. CDR3 size: 12 residues. Germline lookup yields CDR1 SGHTA and CDR2 FQGTGA. Trimming removed 4 bases from V and 12 bases from J, with 10 bases in between. CDR3 bases: TGTGCCAGCAGCTCCCTCGAGGGACCCCTCCACTTT. It is translated as CASSSLEGPLHF.

This clonotype has only a few counts. The chain combines TRBV27 with TRBJ2-3; 10 bases fit TRBD2. The CDR3 covers 15 residues. Looked up from germline, CDR1 is MNHEY and CDR2 is SMNVEV (reference sequence). V dropped 9 bases and J dropped 3; count of bases not matched to a gene: 9. CDR3 in amino acids: CASRLSGGATDTQYF. CDR3 bases: TGTGCCAGTCGACTGAGCGGGGGGGCGACAGATACGCAGTATTTT.

The chain uses TRBV12-3 or TRBV12-4 and TRBJ1-5; D unresolved. The CDR3 totals 17 residues. Trimming removed 2 bases from V and 3 bases from J, with 17 bases in between. CDR3 sequence (DNA): TGTGCCAGCAGTTTAAGTTTGGTGGACGGACTCAATCAGCCCCAGCATTTT. Its protein is CASSLSLVDGLNQPQHF.

There are a few counts of this clonotype. This chain joins TRBV12-3 or TRBV12-4 and TRBJ1-6; the D gene is possibly TRBD1 (6 bases). This CDR3 contains 14 residues. Trimming cost V 3 bases and J 9 bases, with 12 bases left between them. In nucleotides, the CDR3 is TGTGCCAGCAGTTTGGGAGGGGGTGGTTCACCCCTCCACTTT. Protein: CASSLGGGGSPLHF.

The chain recombines TRBV20-1 with TRBJ2-1, with 15 positions matching TRBD2. Germline V gene lookup returns CDR1 DFQATT and CDR2 SNEGSKA (reference sequence). Trimming removed 7 bases from V and 0 bases from J; junction bases left unmatched: 10. The CDR3 spans 18 residues. Here the CDR3 DNA reads TGCAGTGTCCCCGGGACTAGCGGGGGGTTGAGCTCCTACAATGAGCAGTTCTTC. Its translation is CSVPGTSGGLSSYNEQFF.

This clonotype was detected a few times. This rearrangement joins TRBV29-1 to TRBJ2-1, with TRBD2 matching 8 bases. This CDR3 contains 15 residues. Germline V gene data show CDR1 as SQVTM and CDR2 as ANQGSEA. V lost 5 bases, J lost 4 bases, and 10 bases stayed unmatched. The CDR3 sequence is CSVLFGGGLYNEQFF. The CDR3 DNA is TGCAGCGTTCTTTTTGGCGGGGGGCTTTACAATGAGCAGTTCTTC.

The CDR3 region is CASTKGASGRPYNEQFF. For the CDR3, the DNA is TGTGCCAGCACCAAGGGGGCTAGCGGGAGACCCTACAATGAGCAGTTCTTC. V gene TRBV2 combines with J gene TRBJ2-1; 10 nucleotides agree with TRBD2. The V segment lost 7 bases and the J segment 2 bases; nucleotides outside the gene matches: 11. Germline loops: CDR1 SNHLY, CDR2 FYNNEI. The CDR3 contains 17 residues.

To note about this clonotype: The junction differs from germline at one of its ends, possibly a read error. The chain links TRBV20-1 to TRBJ2-1; possibly TRBD2 for D (5 bases). Germline values: CDR1 DFQATT, CDR2 SNEGSKA (reference sequence). The CDR3 is made up of 14 amino acids. Written as DNA, the CDR3 is TGCAGTGCCCAGCGGATCAGCTCCCACAATGAGCGGTTCTTC. Residues: CSAQRISSHNERFF.

This chain links TRBV7-2 with TRBJ2-5; unclear D gene. The CDR3 consists of 15 residues. Germline CDR1 is SGHTA and CDR2 is FQGNSA. V dropped 5 bases and J dropped 1 base, with 14 bases sitting between them. This CDR3 is CASSPHRRTQETQYF. In DNA form, the CDR3 reads TGTGCCAGCAGCCCACACAGAAGGACCCAAGAGACCCAGTACTTC.

This chain connects TRBV20-1 to TRBJ1-2; 11 nucleotides agree with TRBD1. Germline V gene lookup returns CDR1 DFQATT and CDR2 SNEGSKA (reference sequence). Trimming took 6 bases from V and 2 from J; bases not matched to a gene: 5. CDR3 length: 14 residues. Here the CDR3 DNA reads TGCAGTGCCTCCCGGACAGGGGGCAACTATGGCTACACCTTC. Translated: CSASRTGGNYGYTF.

The CDR3 sequence is CASSLGRTVEQYF. The CDR3 region has the DNA TGTGCCAGCAGTTTAGGGCGCACAGTAGAGCAGTACTTC. The chain uses TRBV12-3 or TRBV12-4 and TRBJ2-5; D uncertain. V shed 1 base and J shed 11 bases, with 14 bases lying between them. This CDR3 spans 13 amino acids.

A note on this clonotype: A single base separates this from a much larger clone, so it may be a read error. The rearrangement uses TRBV7-6 and TRBJ2-4; 8 positions match TRBD2. The J call may be faulty, since TRBJ2-5 better matches the DNA end. There are 13 residues in the CDR3. The germline CDR1 and CDR2 sequences are SGHVS and FNYEAQ. Here the CDR3 DNA reads TGTGCCAGCCTACGGGGGGGAAAAGAGACCCAGTACTTC. This translates into CASLRGGKETQYF.